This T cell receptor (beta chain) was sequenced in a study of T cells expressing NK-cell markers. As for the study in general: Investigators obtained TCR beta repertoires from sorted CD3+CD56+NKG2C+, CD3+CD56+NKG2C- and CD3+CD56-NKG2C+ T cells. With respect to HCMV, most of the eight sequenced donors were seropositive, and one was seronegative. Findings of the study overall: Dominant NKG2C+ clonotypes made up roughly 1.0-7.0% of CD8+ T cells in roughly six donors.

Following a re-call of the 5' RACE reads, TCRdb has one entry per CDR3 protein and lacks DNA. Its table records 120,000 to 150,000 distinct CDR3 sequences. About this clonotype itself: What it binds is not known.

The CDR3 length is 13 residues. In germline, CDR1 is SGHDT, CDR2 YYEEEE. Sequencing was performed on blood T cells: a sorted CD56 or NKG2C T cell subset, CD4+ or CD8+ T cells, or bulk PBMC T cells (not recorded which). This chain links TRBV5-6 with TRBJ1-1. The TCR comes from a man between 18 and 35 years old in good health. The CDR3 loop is CASSPWGNTEAFF.